This T cell receptor (beta chain) was sequenced for a study of blood T cell repertoires in COVID-19. Study-level information: Samples came from the United States, Italy and Spain, spanning acute and convalescent COVID-19. PBMCs, B-cell-depleted T cells, or T cells provided the cDNA or gDNA that made up the material.

CDR3 length equals 14 residues. Trimming cost V 1 base and J 4 bases, with 9 bases left between them. Germline V gene lookup returns CDR1 SGHAT and CDR2 FQNNGV. Study processing details: Amplification of reference gene primers was used by the study to estimate nucleated cell counts. Only in-frame clones appear in the TCRdb table, and some are missing; sequencing was by immunoSEQ multiplex PCR. V, J and clone size are those of that table, while D and trimming were read from the DNA. The table shows around 90,000 clones, with about 81% occurring only once. This receptor was obtained from a human donor in a cohort sampled during active COVID-19. The sequenced sample consisted of peripheral blood. The chain recombines TRBV11-2 with TRBJ2-3, with D maybe TRBD2 (5 bases). CDR3: CASSLGTGSDTQYF. DNA for the CDR3: TGTGCCAGCAGCTTAGGTACGGGATCAGATACGCAGTATTTT.